This T cell receptor beta chain stems from a study of T cells in Graves' hyperthyroidism and ophthalmopathy. Trimming removed 4 bases from V and 9 bases from J; junction bases left unmatched: 17. CDR3 length equals 16 residues. In germline, CDR1 is SGHTS, CDR2 YDEGEE. This clonotype has just one count. Amplified TCR beta CDR3 regions came from RNA transcripts. HTBI primers were employed in a first-round RT-PCR of the TCR CDR3. MiXCR, applied by TCRdb to the multiplex PCR reads, yields one record per CDR3 protein. This table holds hundreds of thousands of distinct CDR3 sequences, 35% to 55% found once. This receptor was taken from a woman aged 18 to 35 with Graves' hyperthyroidism. Sequencing was carried out using peripheral blood or thyroid tissue (not recorded which). The V gene is TRBV5-8, the J gene TRBJ2-7, with 9 bases lining up with TRBD1. CDR3 sequence reads: CASSTQWDRARRGQYF. CDR3 DNA: TGTGCCAGCAGCACCCAATGGGACAGGGCCAGGCGGGGGCAGTACTTC.